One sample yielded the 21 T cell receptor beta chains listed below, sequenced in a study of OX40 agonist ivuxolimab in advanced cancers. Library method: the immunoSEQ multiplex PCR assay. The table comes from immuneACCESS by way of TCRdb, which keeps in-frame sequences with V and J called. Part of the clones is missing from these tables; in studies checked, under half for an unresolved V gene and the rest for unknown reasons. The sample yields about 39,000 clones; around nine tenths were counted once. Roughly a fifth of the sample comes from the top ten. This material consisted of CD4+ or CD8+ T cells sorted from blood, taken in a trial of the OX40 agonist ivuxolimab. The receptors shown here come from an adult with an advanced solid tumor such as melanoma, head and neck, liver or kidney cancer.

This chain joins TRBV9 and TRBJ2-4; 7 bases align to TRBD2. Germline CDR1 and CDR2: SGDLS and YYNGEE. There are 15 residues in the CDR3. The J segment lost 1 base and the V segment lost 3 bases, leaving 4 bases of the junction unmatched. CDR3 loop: CASSGGSGAKNIQYF. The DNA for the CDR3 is TGTGCCAGCAGCGGCGGGAGTGGGGCCAAAAACATTCAGTACTTC. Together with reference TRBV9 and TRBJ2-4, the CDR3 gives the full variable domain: DSGVTQTPKHLITATGQRVTLRCSPRSGDLSVYWYQQSLDQGLQFLIQYYNGEERAKGNILERFSAQQFPDLHSELNLSSLELGDSALYFCASSGGSGAKNIQYFGAGTRLSVL.

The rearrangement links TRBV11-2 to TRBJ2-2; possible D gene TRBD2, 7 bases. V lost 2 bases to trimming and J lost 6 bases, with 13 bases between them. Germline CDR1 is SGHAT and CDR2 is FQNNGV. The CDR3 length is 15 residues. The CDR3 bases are TGTGCCAGCAGCTTATCGAGGGGGGGGTCCGGGGAGCTGTTTTTT. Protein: CASSLSRGGSGELFF.

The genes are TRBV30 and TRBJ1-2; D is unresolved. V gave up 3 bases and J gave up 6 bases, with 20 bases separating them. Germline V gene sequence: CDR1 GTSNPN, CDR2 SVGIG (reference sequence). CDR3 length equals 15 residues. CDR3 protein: CAWRPTPGLDHGYTF. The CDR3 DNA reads TGTGCCTGGAGGCCGACCCCAGGTTTGGACCATGGCTACACCTTC.

CDR3 nucleotides: TGTGCCAGCAGTTACGGGACAATGACCTACGAGCAGTACTTC. Protein: CASSYGTMTYEQYF. The chain has TRBV6-6 and TRBJ2-7, with D possibly TRBD1 on 6 matching bases. Trimming took off 2 bases at V and 2 bases at J, with 10 bases between the two ends. Germline CDR1 MNHNY, CDR2 SVGAGI (reference sequence). CDR3 length: 14 amino acids.

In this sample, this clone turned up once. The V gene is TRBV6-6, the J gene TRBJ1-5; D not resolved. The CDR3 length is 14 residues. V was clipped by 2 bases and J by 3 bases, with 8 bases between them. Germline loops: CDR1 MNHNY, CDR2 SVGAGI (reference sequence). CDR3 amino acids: CASSYSGYNQPQHF. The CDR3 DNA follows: TGTGCCAGCAGTTACAGCGGATACAATCAGCCCCAGCATTTT.

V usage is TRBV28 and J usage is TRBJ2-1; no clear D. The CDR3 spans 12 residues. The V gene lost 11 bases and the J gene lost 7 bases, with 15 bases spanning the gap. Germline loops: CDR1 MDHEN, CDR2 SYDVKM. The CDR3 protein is CAGQSMGNEQFF. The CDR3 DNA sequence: TGTGCCGGGCAGAGCATGGGGAATGAGCAGTTCTTC.

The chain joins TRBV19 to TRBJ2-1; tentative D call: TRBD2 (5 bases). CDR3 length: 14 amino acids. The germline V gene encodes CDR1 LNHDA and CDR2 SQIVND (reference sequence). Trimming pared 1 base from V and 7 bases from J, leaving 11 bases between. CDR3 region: CASSIVSGVNEQFF. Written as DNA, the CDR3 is TGTGCCAGTAGTATAGTAAGCGGAGTAAATGAGCAGTTCTTC.

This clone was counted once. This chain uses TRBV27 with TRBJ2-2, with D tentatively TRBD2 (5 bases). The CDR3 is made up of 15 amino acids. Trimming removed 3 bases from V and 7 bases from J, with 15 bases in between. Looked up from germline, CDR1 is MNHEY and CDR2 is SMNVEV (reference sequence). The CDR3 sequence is CASSFAAEMRGELFF. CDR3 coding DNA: TGTGCCAGCAGTTTCGCAGCGGAGATGCGCGGGGAGCTGTTTTTT.

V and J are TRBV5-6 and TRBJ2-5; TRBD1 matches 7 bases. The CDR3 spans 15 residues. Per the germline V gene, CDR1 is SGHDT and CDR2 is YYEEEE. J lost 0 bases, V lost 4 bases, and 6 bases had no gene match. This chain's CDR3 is CASSTSGTDQETQYF. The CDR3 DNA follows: TGTGCCAGCAGCACATCCGGGACAGACCAAGAGACCCAGTACTTC.

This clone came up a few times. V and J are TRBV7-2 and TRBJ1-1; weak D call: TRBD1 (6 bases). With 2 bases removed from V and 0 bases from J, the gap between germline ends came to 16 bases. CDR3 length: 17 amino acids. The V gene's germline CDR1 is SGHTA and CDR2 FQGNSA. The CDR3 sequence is CASSLFPVGAMNTEAFF. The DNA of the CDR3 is TGTGCCAGCAGCTTATTTCCGGTGGGGGCAATGAACACTGAAGCTTTCTTT.

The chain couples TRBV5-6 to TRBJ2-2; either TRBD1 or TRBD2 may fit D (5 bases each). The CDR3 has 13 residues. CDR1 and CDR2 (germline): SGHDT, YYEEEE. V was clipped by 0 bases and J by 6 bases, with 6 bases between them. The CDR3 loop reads CASSLGGAGELFF. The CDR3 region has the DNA TGTGCCAGCAGCTTGGGAGGGGCCGGGGAGCTGTTTTTT. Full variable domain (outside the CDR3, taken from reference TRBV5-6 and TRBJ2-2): DAGVTQSPTHLIKTRGQQVTLRCSPKSGHDTVSWYQQALGQGPQFIFQYYEEEERQRGNFPDRFSGHQFPNYSSELNVNALLLGDSALYLCASSLGGAGELFFGEGSRLTVL.

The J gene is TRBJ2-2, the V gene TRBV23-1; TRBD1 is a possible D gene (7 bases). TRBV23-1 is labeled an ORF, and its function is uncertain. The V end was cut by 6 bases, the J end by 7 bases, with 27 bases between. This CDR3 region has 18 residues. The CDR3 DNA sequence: TGCGCCAGCAGAAGGGACAGCCGTTTACTAGCTTACGTCGGGGAGCTGTTTTTT. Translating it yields CASRRDSRLLAYVGELFF.

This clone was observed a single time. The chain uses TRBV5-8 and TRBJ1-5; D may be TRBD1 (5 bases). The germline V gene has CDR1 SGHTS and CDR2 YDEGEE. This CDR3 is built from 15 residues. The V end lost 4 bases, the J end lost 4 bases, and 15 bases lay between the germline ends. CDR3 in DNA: TGTGCCAGCAGCCGGATTGGGGGACTTAATCAGCCCCAGCATTTT. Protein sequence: CASSRIGGLNQPQHF.

The chain's CDR3 is CASWQGADGYTF. For the CDR3, the DNA is TGTGCCAGCTGGCAGGGGGCTGATGGCTACACCTTC. The chain couples TRBV6-5 to TRBJ1-2; 8 positions match TRBD1. CDR1 is MNHEY and CDR2 is SVGAGI in the germline V gene. V lost 8 bases to trimming and J lost 6 bases; unmatched junction nucleotides: 5. This CDR3 contains 12 residues.

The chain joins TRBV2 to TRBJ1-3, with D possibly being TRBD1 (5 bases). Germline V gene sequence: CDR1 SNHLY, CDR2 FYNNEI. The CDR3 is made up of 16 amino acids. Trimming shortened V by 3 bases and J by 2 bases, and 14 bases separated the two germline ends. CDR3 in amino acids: CASSDVGPQAGNTIYF. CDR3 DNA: TGTGCCAGCAGTGATGTCGGCCCACAGGCTGGAAACACCATATATTTT.

In DNA form, the CDR3 reads TGTGCCATCAGTGGCACCGGGACAGGGAAGGAGACCCAGTACTTC. Translating gives CAISGTGTGKETQYF. The rearrangement links TRBV10-3 to TRBJ2-5; 9 positions match TRBD1. Trimming at V came to 4 bases and at J to 5 bases, leaving 8 bases not matched to a gene. The CDR3 runs 15 residues. The germline V gene encodes CDR1 ENHRY and CDR2 SYGVKD.

Here the CDR3 reads CASSPSESEGGTEAFF. The CDR3 bases are TGTGCCAGCAGCCCGTCGGAGTCTGAAGGAGGCACTGAAGCTTTCTTT. The chain carries TRBV4-2 and TRBJ1-1; D uncertain. Germline assignment: CDR1 LGHNA and CDR2 YNFKEQ. This CDR3 has 16 residues. V was pared by 4 bases and J by 4 bases, with 19 bases between.

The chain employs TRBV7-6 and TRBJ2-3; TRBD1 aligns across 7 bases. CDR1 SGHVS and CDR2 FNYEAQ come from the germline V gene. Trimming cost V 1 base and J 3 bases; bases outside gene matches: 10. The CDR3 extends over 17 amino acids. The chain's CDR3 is CASSLVSGDRETDTQYF. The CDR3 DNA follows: TGTGCCAGCAGCTTAGTCTCAGGAGACAGGGAGACAGATACGCAGTATTTT.

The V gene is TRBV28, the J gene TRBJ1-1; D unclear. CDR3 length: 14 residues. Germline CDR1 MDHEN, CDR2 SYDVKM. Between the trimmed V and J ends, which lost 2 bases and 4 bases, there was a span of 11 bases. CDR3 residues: CASSLPEAGTEAFF. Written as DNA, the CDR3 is TGTGCCAGCAGTTTACCCGAGGCGGGCACTGAAGCTTTCTTT.

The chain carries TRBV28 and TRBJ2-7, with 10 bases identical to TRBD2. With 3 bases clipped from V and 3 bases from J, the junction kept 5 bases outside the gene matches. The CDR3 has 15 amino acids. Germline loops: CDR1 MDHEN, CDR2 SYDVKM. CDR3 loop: CASSFRTSGYYEQYF. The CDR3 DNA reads TGTGCCAGCAGTTTCAGGACTAGCGGCTACTACGAGCAGTACTTC. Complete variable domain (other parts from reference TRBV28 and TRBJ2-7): DVKVTQSSRYLVKRTGEKVFLECVQDMDHENMFWYRQDPGLGLRLIYFSYDVKMKEKGDIPEGYSVSREKKERFSLILESASTNQTSMYLCASSFRTSGYYEQYFGPGTRLTVT.

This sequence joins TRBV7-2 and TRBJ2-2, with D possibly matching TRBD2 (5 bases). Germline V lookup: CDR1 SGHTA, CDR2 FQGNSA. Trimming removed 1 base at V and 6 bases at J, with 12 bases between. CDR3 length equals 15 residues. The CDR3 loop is CASSLGRTSPGELFF. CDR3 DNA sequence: TGTGCCAGCAGCTTAGGAAGGACTTCCCCCGGGGAGCTGTTTTTT.